This TCR beta chain is drawn from a study of blood T cell repertoires in COVID-19. At the level of the study: The United States, Italy and Spain were the sources of the acute and convalescent COVID-19 samples. From T cells, B-cell-depleted T cells, or PBMCs came the material, which was cDNA or gDNA.

This clone was recorded a few times. This CDR3 spans 14 amino acids. Germline assignment: CDR1 SGHRS and CDR2 YFSETQ. V lost 1 base to trimming and J lost 4 bases; unmatched junction nucleotides: 0. Per the original methods: By means of reference gene primer amplification, nucleated cell counts were estimated. Measured with immunoSEQ multiplex PCR; TCRdb has only the in-frame clones, and not every one. V and J calls and clone size are as listed in that table; D and trimming were resolved from the DNA. The sample consists of 150,000 to 180,000 clones, roughly 80% of them appearing once. V is TRBV5-1 and J is TRBJ2-1, with 9 bases lining up with TRBD2. The source is a man in his 60s with acute or convalescent COVID-19. The sequenced sample was peripheral blood. The CDR3 region is CASSLTSGYNEQFF. CDR3 DNA: TGCGCCAGCAGCTTGACTAGCGGGTACAATGAGCAGTTCTTC.